This T cell receptor (beta chain) was captured in a study of Ad26.COV2.S vaccination and SARS-CoV-2 variants. The assay was immunoSEQ multiplex PCR, and TCRdb's table has in-frame clones only and misses some. The repertoire holds 410,000 or so clones, with roughly 90% as singletons. The germline V gene encodes CDR1 SQVTM and CDR2 ANQGSEA. CDR3 size: 14 residues. Trimming left V 6 bases short and J 4 bases short, with 16 bases between. Treatment reported: about 20 received Ad26.COV2.S at low or high dose, single or two shots; 5 received placebo; per-sample allocation not given. Material that was analyzed had been drawn on day 63 after the first vaccine or placebo injection.

This chain links TRBV29-1 with TRBJ1-5; possible D gene TRBD1, 6 bases. This clonotype originated in a person aged 18-60 years who received the Ad26.COV2.S COVID-19 vaccine or a placebo. Sequences were derived from peripheral blood, sampled in a trial of Ad26.COV2.S vaccine versus placebo. The CDR3 coding sequence is TGCAGCGTGCGCGTGGGCACAGGGAATCAGCCCCAGCATTTT. Protein sequence: CSVRVGTGNQPQHF.